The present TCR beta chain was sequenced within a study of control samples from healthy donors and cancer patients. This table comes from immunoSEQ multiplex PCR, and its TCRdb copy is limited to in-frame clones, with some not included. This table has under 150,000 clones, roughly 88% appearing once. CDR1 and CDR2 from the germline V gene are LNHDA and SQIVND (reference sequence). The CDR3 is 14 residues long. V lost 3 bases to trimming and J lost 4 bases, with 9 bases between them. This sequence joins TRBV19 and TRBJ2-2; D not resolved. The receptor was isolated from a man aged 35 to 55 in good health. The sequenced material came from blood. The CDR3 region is CASSMGGRTGELFF. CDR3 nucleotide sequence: TGTGCCAGTAGTATGGGCGGTCGCACCGGGGAGCTGTTTTTT.